This T cell receptor beta chain originates from a study of blood T cell repertoires in COVID-19. Study context: From T cells, B-cell-depleted T cells, or PBMCs came the material, which was cDNA or gDNA.

There are 18 residues in the CDR3. The V gene lost 1 base and the J gene lost 7 bases, with 23 bases spanning the gap. Germline assignment: CDR1 SGHTA and CDR2 FQGNSA. The protocol was immunoSEQ multiplex PCR, while the TCRdb copy is restricted to in-frame clones and leaves out a portion. This sample yields almost 400,000 clones, of which roughly 91% are seen a single time; about 1.7% belongs to the top ten. The sequence was obtained from a woman in her 30s who had recovered from COVID-19. The sequenced sample consisted of PBMCs or T cells enriched from blood (not recorded which). This chain joins TRBV7-2 and TRBJ1-3; TRBD1 is a possible D gene (5 bases). The CDR3: CASSLGRGPGWSLNTIYF. CDR3 bases: TGTGCCAGCAGCTTAGGGCGGGGACCAGGTTGGTCCTTGAACACCATATATTTT. The whole variable domain, remainder taken from reference TRBV7-2 and TRBJ1-3, is GAGVSQSPSNKVTEKGKDVELRCDPISGHTALYWYRQSLGQGLEFLIYFQGNSAPDKSGLPSDRFSAERTGGSVSTLTIQRTQQEDSAVYLCASSLGRGPGWSLNTIYFGEGSWLTVV.